This record looks at one T cell receptor beta chain sequence and its context. The data originate from a study of blood T cells in healthy people across ages. A second about 6 to 12 cycle PCR used barcoded and J-beta primers. TCRdb re-derived calls from the 5' RACE reads in MiXCR, one entry per CDR3 protein. The table shows approximately 800,000 distinct CDR3 sequences, with roughly 25% occurring only once. This CDR3 comprises 16 residues. The sample was also reused in another study, on T cells of mothers and their children. From that second work: The whole RNA yield was converted to cDNA, around 1.4 ug per 15 ul.

This chain links TRBV21-1 with TRBJ2-1; no check of the table's D call, TRBD1, against the DNA was made. TRBV21-1 is a pseudogene segment. The specimen was blood. The TCR originated in a boy aged 10-17 years in good health. The CDR3: CASSKATGPQYNEQFF. CDR3 in DNA: TGTGCCAGCAGCAAAGCCACAGGCCCACAATACAATGAGCAGTTCTTC.